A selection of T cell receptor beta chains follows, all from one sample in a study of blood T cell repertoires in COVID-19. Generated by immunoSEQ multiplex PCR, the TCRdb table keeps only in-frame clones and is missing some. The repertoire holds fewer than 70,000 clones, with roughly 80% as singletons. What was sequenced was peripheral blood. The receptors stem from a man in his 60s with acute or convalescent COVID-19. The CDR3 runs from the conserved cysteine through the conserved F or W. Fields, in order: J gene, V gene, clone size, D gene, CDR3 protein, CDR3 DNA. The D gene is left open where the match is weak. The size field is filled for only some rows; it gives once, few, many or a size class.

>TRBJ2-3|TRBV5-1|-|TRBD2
CASSLVLGRDTQYF
TGCGCCAGCAGCCTCGTCCTCGGGAGGGATACGCAGTATTTT
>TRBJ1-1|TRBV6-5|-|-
CASSKQGPTEAFF
TGTGCCAGCAGTAAACAGGGTCCCACTGAAGCTTTCTTT
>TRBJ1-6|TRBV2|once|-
CASRATANSPLHF
TGTGCCAGCAGAGCGACGGCCAATTCACCCCTCCACTTT
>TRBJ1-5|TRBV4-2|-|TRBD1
CASSHLQGGNSNQPQHF
TGTGCCAGCAGCCACCTACAGGGGGGGAATAGCAATCAGCCCCAGCATTTT
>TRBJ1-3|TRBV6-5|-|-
CASRSGNTIYF
TGTGCCAGCCGGTCTGGAAACACCATATATTTT
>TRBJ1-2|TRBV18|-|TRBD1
CASSPPSTGASGYTF
TGTGCCAGCTCACCACCTAGCACAGGGGCGAGTGGCTACACCTTC
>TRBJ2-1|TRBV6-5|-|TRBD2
CASQRLALYNEQFF
TGTGCCAGTCAGAGACTAGCTCTCTACAATGAGCAGTTCTTC
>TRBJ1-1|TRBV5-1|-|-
CASSLDSVGSTEAFF
TGCGCCAGCAGCTTGGACAGTGTGGGCAGCACTGAAGCTTTCTTT
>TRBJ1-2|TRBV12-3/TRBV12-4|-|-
CATDGGNGYTF
TGTGCCACGGACGGGGGGAATGGCTACACCTTC
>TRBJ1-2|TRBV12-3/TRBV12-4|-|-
CASSLQTDGYTF
TGTGCCAGCAGTTTACAGACTGATGGCTACACCTTC
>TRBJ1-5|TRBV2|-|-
CASSEGQGSWEPQHF
TGTGCCAGCAGTGAAGGCCAGGGGAGTTGGGAGCCCCAGCATTTT
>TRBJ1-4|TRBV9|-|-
CASSLRQDSNEKLFF
TGTGCCAGCAGCCTCAGACAGGACTCTAATGAAAAACTGTTTTTT
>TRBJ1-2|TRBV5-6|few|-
CASSPGPTAGDGYTF
TGTGCCAGCAGCCCCGGACCCACCGCGGGGGATGGCTACACCTTC
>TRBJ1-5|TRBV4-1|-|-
CASSQNPNQPQHF
TGCGCCAGCAGCCAAAATCCAAATCAGCCCCAGCATTTT
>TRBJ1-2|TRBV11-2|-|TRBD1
CASSSGQGEDGYTF
TGTGCCAGCAGCTCCGGACAGGGCGAGGATGGCTACACCTTC
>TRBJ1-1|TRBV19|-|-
CASSIGRGGDTEAFF
TGTGCCAGTAGTATAGGCAGGGGAGGGGACACTGAAGCTTTCTTT
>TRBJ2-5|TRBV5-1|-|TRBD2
CASYYSGGEETQYF
TGCGCCAGCTATTATAGCGGGGGGGAAGAGACCCAGTACTTC
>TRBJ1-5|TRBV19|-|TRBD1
CASSTDRGPHQPQHF
TGTGCCAGTAGTACGGACAGGGGCCCCCATCAGCCCCAGCATTTT
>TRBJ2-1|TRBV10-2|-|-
CASNRYGPGHPYNEQFF
TGCGCCAGCAATAGATATGGGCCCGGACACCCGTACAATGAGCAGTTCTTC